This TCR beta chain was captured by sequencing in a study of technical replicates of blood from a handful of donors. The length of the CDR3 is 13 residues. Trimming took 8 bases from V and 5 from J, leaving 13 bases between them. Germline V gene lookup returns CDR1 SNHLY and CDR2 FYNNEI. Libraries were prepared by immunoSEQ multiplex PCR; TCRdb keeps only in-frame clonotypes and omits some of them. Here the sample spans fewer than 85,000 clones, 85% to 95% being singletons. The chain is built from TRBV2 and TRBJ1-5; possible D gene TRBD1, 5 bases. The sequence came from a human donor in good health. Sequenced input: T cells isolated from PBMCs. CDR3 residues: CASGGENYQPQHF. The CDR3 DNA is TGTGCCAGCGGGGGGGAGAATTATCAGCCCCAGCATTTT.